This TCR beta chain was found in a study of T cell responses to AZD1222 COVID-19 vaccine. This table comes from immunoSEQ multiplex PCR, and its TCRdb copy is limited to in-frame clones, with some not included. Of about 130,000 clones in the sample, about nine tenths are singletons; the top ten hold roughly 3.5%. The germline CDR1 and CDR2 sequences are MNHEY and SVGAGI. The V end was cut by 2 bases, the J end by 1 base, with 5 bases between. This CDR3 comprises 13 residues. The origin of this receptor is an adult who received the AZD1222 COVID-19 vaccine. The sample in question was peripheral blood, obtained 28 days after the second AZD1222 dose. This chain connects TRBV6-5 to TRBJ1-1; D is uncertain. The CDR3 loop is CASSYKSNTEAFF. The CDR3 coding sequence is TGTGCCAGCAGTTACAAGTCGAACACTGAAGCTTTCTTT.